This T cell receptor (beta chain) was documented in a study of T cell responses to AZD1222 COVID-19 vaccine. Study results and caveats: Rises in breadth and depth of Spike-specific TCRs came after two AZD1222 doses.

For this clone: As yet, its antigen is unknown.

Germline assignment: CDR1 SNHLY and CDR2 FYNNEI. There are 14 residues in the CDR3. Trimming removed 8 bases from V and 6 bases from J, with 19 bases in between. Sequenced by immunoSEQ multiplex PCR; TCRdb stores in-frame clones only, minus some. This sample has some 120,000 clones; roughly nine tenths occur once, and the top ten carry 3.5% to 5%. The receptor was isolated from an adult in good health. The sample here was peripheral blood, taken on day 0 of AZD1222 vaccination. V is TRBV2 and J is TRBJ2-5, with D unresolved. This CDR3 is CASVSSRSVKTQYF. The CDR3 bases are TGTGCCAGCGTTTCCTCGCGAAGTGTTAAGACCCAGTACTTC.